One and the same sample provided the 27 T cell receptor beta chains below, sequenced in a study of OX40 agonist ivuxolimab in advanced cancers. Sequencing was performed with immunoSEQ multiplex PCR; in TCRdb, only in-frame clones are kept and a portion is missing. Here the sample spans roughly 30,000 clones, 86% being singletons. The sample was CD4+ or CD8+ T cells sorted from blood, taken in a trial of the OX40 agonist ivuxolimab. These receptors came from an adult with an advanced solid tumor such as melanoma, head and neck, liver or kidney cancer.

The chain is built from TRBV6-1 and TRBJ1-2; 10 nucleotides agree with TRBD1. J lost 3 bases, V lost 2 bases, and 9 bases had no gene match. The germline V gene has CDR1 MNHNS and CDR2 SASEGT. The CDR3 totals 17 residues. The chain's CDR3 is CASSEITGTGVDYGYTF. CDR3 in DNA: TGTGCCAGCAGTGAAATAACCGGGACAGGGGTAGACTATGGCTACACCTTC.

The CDR3 DNA is TGTGCCAGCAGCTTTCCGGGACTAGCGGGGGAGCCCTACGAGCAGTACTTC. This sequence encodes CASSFPGLAGEPYEQYF. The J gene is TRBJ2-7, the V gene TRBV7-9, with 14 bases aligning to TRBD2. This CDR3 has 17 amino acids. Trimming removed 3 bases from V and 2 bases from J; junction bases left unmatched: 6. From germline, CDR1 is SEHNR and CDR2 FQNEAQ (reference sequence).

V is TRBV19 and J is TRBJ2-7; 11 bases line up with TRBD1. Germline V gene data show CDR1 as LNHDA and CDR2 as SQIVND (reference sequence). The CDR3 contains 13 residues. J gave up 3 bases and V 7 bases, and 2 bases lay outside the gene matches. The CDR3 region is CASKGQGDYEQYF. The CDR3, as DNA: TGTGCCAGTAAGGGACAGGGGGACTACGAGCAGTACTTC.

This sequence joins TRBV11-2 and TRBJ1-6; D is possibly TRBD1 (5 bases). Germline CDR1 reads SGHAT; CDR2 reads FQNNGV. The V end lost 0 bases, the J end lost 6 bases, and 12 bases lay between the germline ends. The length of the CDR3 is 16 residues. CDR3 DNA sequence: TGTGCCAGCAGCTTAGATATAGCAGGGCCTAATTCACCCCTCCACTTT. This encodes CASSLDIAGPNSPLHF.

The rearrangement joins TRBV5-5 to TRBJ1-4; no clear D. The germline V gene encodes CDR1 SGHKS and CDR2 YYEKEE (reference sequence). V was shortened by 0 bases and J by 5 bases, with 11 bases between the two germline ends. CDR3 length: 15 residues. CDR3 protein: CASSLGLQTNEKLFF. In nucleotides, the CDR3 is TGTGCCAGCAGCTTGGGATTACAGACAAATGAAAAACTGTTTTTT.

By share of the sample, this clone is medium-sized. The chain uses TRBV27 and TRBJ1-1; TRBD1 aligns across 7 bases. CDR1 is MNHEY and CDR2 is SMNVEV in the germline V gene (reference sequence). Losses at the gene ends were 5 bases for V and 4 bases for J; bases not matched to a gene: 10. The CDR3 has 15 residues. The CDR3 reads CASSLERQGATEAFF. For the CDR3, the DNA is TGTGCCAGCAGTCTCGAGAGACAGGGTGCCACTGAAGCTTTCTTT.

The rearrangement uses TRBV15 and TRBJ1-5; possibly TRBD1 for D (5 bases). From germline, CDR1 is LNHNV and CDR2 YYDKDF (reference sequence). This CDR3 spans 15 amino acids. V was cut by 1 base and J by 5 bases, with 12 bases left in between. CDR3 in DNA: TGTGCCACCAGCAGAGGGGACCACAAAGATCAGCCCCAGCATTTT. This encodes CATSRGDHKDQPQHF.

This clone was observed a single time. The junction differs from germline at one of its ends, possibly a read error. The chain carries TRBV19 and TRBJ1-4, with D perhaps TRBD1 (5 bases). This CDR3 comprises 11 residues. Germline-derived CDR1 and CDR2 are LNHDA and SQIVND (reference sequence). CDR3 DNA: TGTGCCATAGGGGCCCCCCGGGGTCTCCGATTT. Translation gives CAIGAPRGLRF.

This chain links TRBV27 with TRBJ2-5; 10 bases are shared with TRBD1. Trimming removed 0 bases from V and 5 bases from J; junction bases left unmatched: 6. CDR1 is MNHEY and CDR2 is SMNVEV in the germline V gene (reference sequence). The CDR3 is 16 residues long. CDR3 nucleotides: TGTGCCAGCAGTTTATCCGGGACAGGGGCCTGGGAGACCCAGTACTTC. The encoded protein is CASSLSGTGAWETQYF.

The chain links TRBV7-6 to TRBJ1-2; no clear D gene. Germline values: CDR1 SGHVS, CDR2 FNYEAQ. V lost 1 base to trimming and J lost 10 bases, with 16 bases between them. The CDR3 spans 14 residues. The CDR3 loop is CASSLGADGVPYTF. CDR3 nucleotides: TGTGCCAGCAGCTTAGGGGCGGACGGCGTACCCTACACCTTC. Combining the CDR3 with reference TRBV7-6 and TRBJ1-2 gives the whole variable domain GAGVSQSPRYKVTKRGQDVALRCDPISGHVSLYWYRQALGQGPEFLTYFNYEAQQDKSGLPNDRFSAERPEGSISTLTIQRTEQRDSAMYRCASSLGADGVPYTFGSGTRLTVV.

This clone was counted many times. This sequence joins TRBV7-2 and TRBJ2-5; no firm D call. Per the germline V gene, CDR1 is SGHTA and CDR2 is FQGNSA. The V end was cut by 0 bases, the J end by 2 bases, with 7 bases between. This CDR3 spans 14 amino acids. This CDR3 is CASSLAQTQETQYF. The CDR3, as DNA: TGTGCCAGCAGCTTAGCGCAGACACAAGAGACCCAGTACTTC.

The chain combines TRBV5-4 with TRBJ2-5, with D perhaps matching TRBD2 (6 bases). The J call may be mistaken, given a closer DNA end match to TRBJ2-7. The germline gives CDR1 SGHNT, CDR2 YYREEE (reference sequence). CDR3 length: 15 residues. The CDR3 region is CASSNPGLGTYEQYF. The CDR3 DNA reads TGTGCCAGCAGCAATCCGGGACTGGGAACCTACGAGCAGTACTTC.

V is TRBV7-9 and J is TRBJ2-7; D might be TRBD1 (6 bases). Germline V CDR1 and CDR2: SEHNR, FQNEAQ (reference sequence). The CDR3 runs to 12 residues. The germline V and J ends were trimmed by 6 bases and 3 bases, with 9 bases remaining between them. The CDR3 reads CASRDRNYEQYF. The CDR3 DNA reads as TGTGCCAGCAGGGACAGAAACTACGAGCAGTACTTC. Complete variable domain (other parts from reference TRBV7-9 and TRBJ2-7): DTGVSQNPRHKITKRGQNVTFRCDPISEHNRLYWYRQTLGQGPEFLTYFQNEAQLEKSRLLSDRFSAERPKGSFSTLEIQRTEQGDSAMYLCASRDRNYEQYFGPGTRLTVT.

The gene calls are TRBV5-1 and TRBJ2-7, with 9 bases lining up with TRBD1. The CDR3 runs to 15 residues. From germline, CDR1 is SGHRS and CDR2 YFSETQ. J lost 4 bases, V lost 1 base, and 6 bases had no gene match. The CDR3 loop reads CASSLTGTGKYEQYF. The CDR3 coding sequence is TGCGCCAGCAGCTTGACCGGGACAGGGAAATACGAGCAGTACTTC.

The J gene is TRBJ2-6, the V gene TRBV15; D gene ambiguous. Germline CDR1 reads LNHNV; CDR2 reads YYDKDF (reference sequence). This CDR3 spans 16 amino acids. V gave up 4 bases and J gave up 0 bases, with 10 bases separating them. CDR3 bases: TGTGCCACCAGCACCCCTCACCTCTCTGGGGCCAACGTCCTGACTTTC. Translated, it gives CATSTPHLSGANVLTF.

The chain recombines TRBV7-9 with TRBJ1-2; D gene unclear. V gave up 1 base and J gave up 5 bases, with 14 bases separating them. Germline V CDR1 and CDR2: SEHNR, FQNEAQ (reference sequence). CDR3 size: 15 residues. CDR3 region: CASSLGVASRYGYTF. Here the CDR3 DNA reads TGTGCCAGCAGCTTAGGAGTAGCGAGCCGGTATGGCTACACCTTC.

The chain's CDR3 is CASSPRGTEAFF. CDR3 sequence (DNA): TGTGCCAGCAGCCCGAGGGGTACTGAAGCTTTCTTT. The chain combines TRBV7-9 with TRBJ1-1; D is possibly TRBD1 (5 bases). V gave up 5 bases and J gave up 5 bases, with 9 bases separating them. Germline V gives CDR1 SEHNR, CDR2 FQNEAQ (reference sequence). This CDR3 has 12 amino acids. Full variable domain (outside the CDR3, taken from reference TRBV7-9 and TRBJ1-1): DTGVSQNPRHKITKRGQNVTFRCDPISEHNRLYWYRQTLGQGPEFLTYFQNEAQLEKSRLLSDRFSAERPKGSFSTLEIQRTEQGDSAMYLCASSPRGTEAFFGQGTRLTVV.

This chain joins TRBV7-9 and TRBJ2-7; D possibly matches TRBD1 or TRBD2 (5 bases each). CDR1 and CDR2 (germline): SEHNR, FQNEAQ (reference sequence). Trimming took off 4 bases at V and 3 bases at J, with 16 bases between the two ends. The CDR3 is made up of 15 amino acids. CDR3 loop: CASSSRDRRYYEQYF. In DNA form, the CDR3 reads TGTGCCAGCAGCTCTAGGGACCGACGTTACTACGAGCAGTACTTC.

The chain employs TRBV2 and TRBJ1-4, with 7 nucleotides matching TRBD1. The CDR3 loop spans 15 amino acids. Looked up from germline, CDR1 is SNHLY and CDR2 is FYNNEI. The ends lost 6 bases at V and 3 bases at J; junction bases unmatched: 7. CDR3 nucleotide sequence: TGTGCCAGCAGACAGACAGGGAACTCTAATGAAAAACTGTTTTTT. Its translation is CASRQTGNSNEKLFF.

The chain is built from TRBV27 and TRBJ1-4; 8 nucleotides match TRBD1. Germline V gene sequence: CDR1 MNHEY, CDR2 SMNVEV (reference sequence). Trimming at V came to 6 bases and at J to 6 bases, leaving 6 bases not matched to a gene. The CDR3 is made up of 14 amino acids. For the CDR3, the DNA is TGTGCCAGCAGCGCAGGGGGCGTTTATGAAAAACTGTTTTTT. Protein: CASSAGGVYEKLFF.

This clone appeared once. The rearrangement links TRBV9 to TRBJ1-4, with TRBD1 as a possible D gene (5 bases). V lost 3 bases, J lost 10 bases, and 16 bases lay in between. Germline CDR1 is SGDLS and CDR2 is YYNGEE. The CDR3 is 14 residues long. The CDR3 loop reads CASSARGGLGKLFF. The DNA for the CDR3 is TGTGCCAGCAGCGCCCGGGGGGGTTTGGGAAAACTGTTTTTT.

V usage is TRBV5-6 and J usage is TRBJ1-1; D gene unclear. The germline V gene encodes CDR1 SGHDT and CDR2 YYEEEE. CDR3 length: 12 amino acids. Deletions cut 1 base from V and 7 bases from J, with 8 bases between. The CDR3 DNA follows: TGTGCCAGCAGCTTGTATTCTGTTGAAGCTTTCTTT. This gives the protein CASSLYSVEAFF.

The V call is TRBV5-1, the J call TRBJ1-1; 8 nucleotides line up with TRBD1. Germline loops: CDR1 SGHRS, CDR2 YFSETQ. V was pared by 5 bases and J by 2 bases, with 8 bases of the junction left unmatched. This CDR3 has 15 amino acids. As DNA, the CDR3 is TGCGCCAGCAGTCAAGGGACAGGACTTAACACTGAAGCTTTCTTT. This translates into CASSQGTGLNTEAFF.

The CDR3 reads CASSLDLDRGLREQYF. The CDR3 nucleotides are TGCGCCAGCAGCTTGGATCTGGACAGGGGACTACGGGAGCAGTACTTC. The genes are TRBV5-1 and TRBJ2-7, with 9 bases fitting TRBD1. The CDR3 is made up of 16 amino acids. Trimming cost V 0 bases and J 7 bases; bases outside gene matches: 11. Per germline, CDR1 SGHRS and CDR2 YFSETQ.

V is TRBV5-1 and J is TRBJ2-7; a possible D gene is TRBD1 (6 bases). The CDR3 runs 13 residues. V shed 0 bases and J shed 5 bases, with 9 bases lying between them. Germline CDR1 and CDR2: SGHRS and YFSETQ. CDR3 loop: CASSLADSNEQYF. CDR3 bases: TGCGCCAGCAGCTTGGCGGACAGTAACGAGCAGTACTTC.

The rearrangement joins TRBV9 to TRBJ1-2; D unclear. CDR3 length: 12 residues. Looked up from germline, CDR1 is SGDLS and CDR2 is YYNGEE. V lost 2 bases and J lost 5, with 7 bases in between. The CDR3 protein is CASSVSSYGYTF. The CDR3, as DNA: TGTGCCAGCAGCGTCTCCTCTTATGGCTACACCTTC.

A word on this clone: At the DNA level, this CDR3 is encoded by other sequences in the same sample as well. V gene TRBV5-5 combines with J gene TRBJ2-7, with D unresolved. Germline V lookup: CDR1 SGHKS, CDR2 YYEKEE (reference sequence). V was trimmed by 4 bases and J by 3 bases, leaving 8 bases between them. This CDR3 contains 12 residues. CDR3 in DNA: TGTGCCAGCAGCCCGACGGGCTACGAGCAGTACTTC. Translation: CASSPTGYEQYF.